This T cell receptor (beta chain) was found in a study of OX40 agonist ivuxolimab in advanced cancers. This clone was counted only a few times. The junction had 8 bases not matched to a gene; V was cut back by 5 bases and J by 2 bases. Looked up from germline, CDR1 is SQVTM and CDR2 is ANQGSEA. The length of the CDR3 is 14 residues. Sequencing used immunoSEQ multiplex PCR; TCRdb keeps in-frame clones, though not all of them. The sample shows about 52,000 clones, 70% to 90% of them seen only once. The J gene is TRBJ1-1, the V gene TRBV29-1, with 7 bases fitting TRBD1. The starting material was CD4+ or CD8+ T cells sorted from blood, obtained in a trial of the OX40 agonist ivuxolimab. This clonotype originated in an adult with an advanced solid tumor such as melanoma, head and neck, liver or kidney cancer. The CDR3 reads CSVRDRTFNTEAFF. The CDR3 DNA reads as TGCAGCGTTCGGGACAGAACATTTAACACTGAAGCTTTCTTT.